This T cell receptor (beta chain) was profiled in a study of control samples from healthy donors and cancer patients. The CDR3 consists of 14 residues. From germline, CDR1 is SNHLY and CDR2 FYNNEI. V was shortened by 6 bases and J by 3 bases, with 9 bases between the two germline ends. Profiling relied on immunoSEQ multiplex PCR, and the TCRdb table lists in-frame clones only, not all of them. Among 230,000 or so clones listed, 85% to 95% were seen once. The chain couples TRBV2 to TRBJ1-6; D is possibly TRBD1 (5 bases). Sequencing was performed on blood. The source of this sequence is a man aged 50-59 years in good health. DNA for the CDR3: TGTGCCAGCAGCCAACAGGTCTATAATTCACCCCTCCACTTT. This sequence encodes CASSQQVYNSPLHF.